Shown below are 27 T cell receptor beta chains from a single sample sequenced in a study of blood T cells in healthy people across ages. For the second PCR, which ran for about 6 to 12 cycles, a sample-barcoded 5' primer and a J-beta primer mix were used. From the 5' RACE reads, TCRdb called clonotypes with MiXCR, one entry per CDR3 protein. Of approximately 1.5 million distinct CDR3 sequences in the sample, about 45% were seen once. The sequenced material came from blood. All receptors come from a woman aged 18-30 years in good health.

This clonotype has only a few counts. V and J are TRBV7-9 and TRBJ2-1; no clear D gene. The CDR3 length is 16 residues. The V end was cut by 5 bases, the J end by 2 bases, with 16 bases between. Germline V gene lookup returns CDR1 SEHNR and CDR2 FQNEAQ (reference sequence). The DNA of the CDR3 is TGTGCCAGCAGCAAATGGACCCCGGTAACCTACAATGAGCAGTTCTTC. It is translated as CASSKWTPVTYNEQFF.

The chain is built from TRBV12-3 or TRBV12-4 and TRBJ1-1; D possibly corresponds to TRBD1 (6 bases). The CDR3 runs to 14 residues. With 6 bases removed from V and 6 bases from J, the gap between germline ends came to 17 bases. The CDR3 region is CASSPGTGSAEAFF. In nucleotides, the CDR3 is TGTGCCAGCAGCCCGGGTACAGGGAGTGCTGAAGCTTTCTTT.

This clonotype was counted only a few times. This chain joins TRBV6-5 and TRBJ2-7; D not certain. V lost 0 bases, J lost 0 bases, and 6 bases lay in between. CDR3 size: 14 residues. Germline V gene data show CDR1 as MNHEY and CDR2 as SVGAGI. Written as DNA, the CDR3 is TGTGCCAGCAGTTACTCGAGGCTCTCCTACGAGCAGTACTTC. Translation: CASSYSRLSYEQYF.

The sample holds one count of this clonotype. Compared with germline, one end of the junction differs, possibly owing to a read error. This CDR3 is CASSLYRTSYGQYF. CDR3 bases: TGTGCCAGCAGCTTATACAGGACCTCCTACGGGCAGTACTTC. The chain recombines TRBV7-2 with TRBJ2-7, with a weak D call TRBD1 (5 bases). CDR1 SGHTA and CDR2 FQGNSA come from the germline V gene. The CDR3 totals 14 residues.

V and J are TRBV30 and TRBJ2-5; 7 bases fit TRBD1. CDR1 is GTSNPN and CDR2 is SVGIG in the germline V gene (reference sequence). The CDR3 contains 13 residues. With V trimmed by 3 bases and J by 5 bases, 6 bases remained unmatched. The CDR3 sequence is CAWSQRGLETQYF. Here the CDR3 DNA reads TGTGCCTGGAGCCAGAGGGGGCTGGAGACCCAGTACTTC.

For the CDR3, the DNA is TGTGCCAGCAGAGAGAGTGGACAGGTCAGCTACGAGCAGTACTTC. Its translation is CASRESGQVSYEQYF. The chain recombines TRBV28 with TRBJ2-7; 7 positions agree with TRBD1. This CDR3 has 15 residues. CDR1 MDHEN and CDR2 SYDVKM come from the germline V gene. The V and J ends lost 6 bases and 3 bases, in that order; junction bases with no gene match: 11.

This chain joins TRBV20-1 and TRBJ2-3, with D perhaps TRBD2 (6 bases). This CDR3 comprises 14 residues. CDR1 is DFQATT, CDR2 SNEGSKA, per germline (reference sequence). The CDR3 DNA reads TGCACTGTTAGAGGGACTGGGTTTGTACGTACGCAGTATTTT. Amino acid sequence: CTVRGTGFVRTQYF.

The chain combines TRBV5-1 with TRBJ2-7, with 10 nucleotides matching TRBD1. The germline V gene encodes CDR1 SGHRS and CDR2 YFSETQ. The trim removed 0 bases at V and 5 bases at J, leaving 8 bases unmatched. There are 16 residues in the CDR3. CDR3 sequence: CASSLELGTGVDEQYF. CDR3 bases: TGCGCCAGCAGCTTGGAACTGGGGACAGGGGTGGACGAGCAGTACTTC.

J is TRBJ1-1 and V is TRBV4-3, with a possible D match to TRBD1 (5 bases). The germline gives CDR1 LGHNA, CDR2 YSLEER. The V and J ends lost 2 bases and 0 bases respectively, with 25 bases between them. The CDR3 is 20 residues long. The CDR3 sequence is CASSQPDRNQLHLLNTEAFF. CDR3 nucleotide sequence: TGCGCCAGCAGCCAACCCGACAGAAACCAGCTACACCTCTTGAACACTGAAGCTTTCTTT.

In its sample, this clonotype was seen a few times. The CDR3 is CASSLPGTGPYEQYF. CDR3 in DNA: TGTGCCAGCAGTTTACCCGGGACAGGGCCCTACGAGCAGTACTTC. J is TRBJ2-7 and V is TRBV28, with 9 bases identical to TRBD1. V was pared by 2 bases and J by 2 bases, with 4 bases of the junction left unmatched. This CDR3 spans 15 amino acids. Germline values: CDR1 MDHEN, CDR2 SYDVKM.

The chain combines TRBV2 with TRBJ1-4; D is unresolved. The CDR3 covers 16 residues. V shed 7 bases and J shed 0 bases, with 15 bases lying between them. Germline values: CDR1 SNHLY, CDR2 FYNNEI. The DNA for the CDR3 is TGTGCCAGCAAAAAGCCTCGACCAGCAACTAATGAAAAACTGTTTTTT. Translation: CASKKPRPATNEKLFF. The variable domain in full, completed from reference TRBV2 and TRBJ1-4, reads EPEVTQTPSHQVTQMGQEVILRCVPISNHLYFYWYRQILGQKVEFLVSFYNNEISEKSEIFDDQFSVERPDGSNFTLKIRSTKLEDSAMYFCASKKPRPATNEKLFFGSGTQLSVL.

This rearrangement joins TRBV9 to TRBJ1-5; D unresolved. The CDR3 sequence is 15 residues long. Trimming cost V 4 bases and J 3 bases, with 14 bases left between them. CDR1 is SGDLS and CDR2 is YYNGEE in the germline V gene. CDR3 DNA sequence: TGTGCCAGCAGCCCAGCAGCGGCAACCAATCAGCCCCAGCATTTT. Its protein is CASSPAAATNQPQHF. Full variable domain (missing parts from reference TRBV9 and TRBJ1-5): DSGVTQTPKHLITATGQRVTLRCSPRSGDLSVYWYQQSLDQGLQFLIQYYNGEERAKGNILERFSAQQFPDLHSELNLSSLELGDSALYFCASSPAAATNQPQHFGDGTRLSIL.

The gene calls are TRBV27 and TRBJ2-7, with TRBD1 as a possible D gene (5 bases). The end of the DNA is better explained by TRBJ2-5, so the J call may be wrong. Germline assignment: CDR1 MNHEY and CDR2 SMNVEV (reference sequence). The CDR3 contains 15 residues. The DNA for the CDR3 is TGTGCCAGCAGTTTATGGGCTGCAGGGTACGAGACCCAGTACTTC. Amino acid sequence: CASSLWAAGYETQYF.

In this sample, this clonotype turned up many times. This rearrangement joins TRBV15 to TRBJ2-1, with D hard to call. The ends were cut back, 0 bases at V and 4 bases at J, with 7 bases in the middle. In germline, CDR1 is LNHNV, CDR2 YYDKDF (reference sequence). The CDR3 is 14 amino acids. The CDR3 is CATSRDTRYNEQFF. In DNA form, the CDR3 reads TGTGCCACCAGCAGAGATACCAGATACAATGAGCAGTTCTTC.

On this clonotype: One end of the junction does not line up with germline, which may come from a read error. The chain is built from TRBV12-3 or TRBV12-4 and TRBJ1-2, with 8 bases that match TRBD1. This CDR3 contains 15 residues. The CDR3 region is CASSLTGATGYDYTF. The CDR3 DNA sequence: TGTGCCAGCAGTCTGACAGGGGCAACCGGCTATGACTACACCTTC.

This clonotype was seen a few times. The chain joins TRBV7-6 to TRBJ2-1; no reliable D call. CDR1 and CDR2 (germline): SGHVS, FNYEAQ. There are 13 residues in the CDR3. Trimming pared 4 bases from V and 7 bases from J, leaving 11 bases between. CDR3 in amino acids: CASSSRAPNEQFF. The CDR3 bases are TGTGCCAGCAGCTCCCGGGCGCCAAATGAGCAGTTCTTC. Full variable domain (remainder filled in from reference TRBV7-6 and TRBJ2-1): GAGVSQSPRYKVTKRGQDVALRCDPISGHVSLYWYRQALGQGPEFLTYFNYEAQQDKSGLPNDRFSAERPEGSISTLTIQRTEQRDSAMYRCASSSRAPNEQFFGPGTRLTVL.

This clonotype was recorded a few times. The V and J genes are TRBV12-3 or TRBV12-4 and TRBJ2-5; 11 nucleotides align to TRBD2. The CDR3 loop spans 17 amino acids. The trim removed 2 bases at V and 2 bases at J, leaving 7 bases unmatched. The CDR3 reads CASSLRGLAGRQETQYF. CDR3 DNA sequence: TGTGCCAGCAGTTTAAGAGGACTAGCGGGTAGGCAAGAGACCCAGTACTTC.

This chain links TRBV4-3 with TRBJ2-7; 7 bases match TRBD1. J lost 4 bases, V lost 4 bases, and 7 bases had no gene match. Per germline, CDR1 LGHNA and CDR2 YSLEER. This CDR3 has 14 residues. Written as DNA, the CDR3 is TGCGCCAGCAGCCGCTACAGGGGATCGTACGAGCAGTACTTC. Translating it yields CASSRYRGSYEQYF.

V is TRBV29-1 and J is TRBJ1-1; possible D gene TRBD1, 5 bases. In germline, CDR1 is SQVTM, CDR2 ANQGSEA. Trimming took 5 bases from V and 12 from J, leaving 19 bases between them. This CDR3 is 12 amino acids long. CDR3 nucleotide sequence: TGCAGCGTTCATAGGGACTCGGTTAGGCCTTTCTTT. The encoded protein is CSVHRDSVRPFF. Combining the CDR3 with reference TRBV29-1 and TRBJ1-1 gives the whole variable domain SAVISQKPSRDICQRGTSLTIQCQVDSQVTMMFWYRQQPGQSLTLIATANQGSEATYESGFVIDKFPISRPNLTFSTLTVSNMSPEDSSIYLCSVHRDSVRPFFGQGTRLTVV.

V gene TRBV18 combines with J gene TRBJ1-1, with TRBD1 identical over 9 bases. This CDR3 has 16 residues. Per germline, CDR1 KGHSH and CDR2 LQKENI. The ends lost 4 bases at V and 5 bases at J; junction bases unmatched: 11. The CDR3 here is CASSRIQGASSTEAFF. The CDR3 DNA reads as TGTGCCAGCTCACGAATACAGGGGGCGAGTTCGACTGAAGCTTTCTTT.

This clonotype was found a few times. The gene calls are TRBV7-2 and TRBJ1-6; TRBD1 aligns across 9 bases. CDR1 and CDR2 (germline): SGHTA, FQGNSA. V was pared by 2 bases and J by 7 bases, with 3 bases of the junction left unmatched. CDR3 size: 15 residues. The CDR3 loop is CASSLTDRGNSPLHF. CDR3 coding DNA: TGTGCCAGCAGCTTAACGGACAGGGGCAATTCACCCCTCCACTTT.

The chain carries TRBV5-1 and TRBJ2-4, with D tentatively TRBD1 or TRBD2 (5 bases each). V was clipped by 1 base and J by 13 bases, with 21 bases between them. Looked up from germline, CDR1 is SGHRS and CDR2 is YFSETQ. The CDR3 has 15 amino acids. Written as DNA, the CDR3 is TGCGCCAGCAGCTTGAGGGACGGAGTCTACAATGAGCAGTACTTC. Translation: CASSLRDGVYNEQYF.

V usage is TRBV20-1 and J usage is TRBJ1-2; 8 positions match TRBD1. The CDR3 has 14 residues. V lost 5 bases to trimming and J lost 8 bases; unmatched junction nucleotides: 13. The germline V gene encodes CDR1 DFQATT and CDR2 SNEGSKA (reference sequence). The chain's CDR3 is CSAPLLDRAKGYTF. The CDR3 nucleotides read TGCAGTGCTCCTCTCCTGGACAGGGCGAAGGGCTACACCTTC.

V usage is TRBV2 and J usage is TRBJ2-5, with 8 bases lining up with TRBD1. The J call is uncertain, as TRBJ2-7 better fits the DNA end. The CDR3 loop spans 15 amino acids. The germline gives CDR1 SNHLY, CDR2 FYNNEI. The chain's CDR3 is CASSEAGQGAYEQYF. The CDR3 DNA follows: TGTGCCAGCAGTGAAGCGGGGCAGGGGGCGTACGAGCAGTACTTC.

V and J are TRBV20-1 and TRBJ1-4; D perhaps matches TRBD1 (6 bases). CDR1 and CDR2 (germline): DFQATT, SNEGSKA (reference sequence). Trimming took off 5 bases at V and 4 bases at J, with 11 bases between the two ends. This CDR3 contains 13 residues. CDR3 loop: CSAPRGGNEKLFF. CDR3 coding DNA: TGCAGTGCTCCCCGAGGGGGTAATGAAAAACTGTTTTTT.

The CDR3 protein is CASSEFPGLSSYNEQFF. The DNA for the CDR3 is TGCGCCAGCAGCGAATTTCCGGGACTCAGCTCCTACAATGAGCAGTTCTTC. This chain uses TRBV5-1 with TRBJ2-1, with D possibly matching TRBD2 (6 bases). Germline CDR1 SGHRS, CDR2 YFSETQ. Trimming cost V 4 bases and J 0 bases, with 17 bases left between them. This CDR3 comprises 17 residues.

Comment on this clonotype: This may come from a read error, since a much larger clone is one base off. The CDR3 nucleotides are TGTGCCAGCAGCCAAGAGTTGGGCGCTCGAGACACCATATATTTT. This codes for CASSQELGARDTIYF. V usage is TRBV4-2 and J usage is TRBJ1-3; the D is unclear. CDR3 size: 15 residues. Trimming stripped 0 bases from V and 8 bases from J, with 14 bases between. Germline V gene lookup returns CDR1 LGHNA and CDR2 YNFKEQ.